This T cell receptor beta chain was recovered during a study of CD8 T cells in Susac syndrome. Random hexamers were used to reverse transcribe the RNA input (about 0.45 to 1 ug). The authors amplified TCR beta CDR3 across 54 Vbeta and 13 Jbeta using immunoSEQ multiplex PCR. TCRdb independently ran MiXCR on the immunoSEQ multiplex PCR reads; one entry per CDR3 protein. Of hundreds of thousands of distinct CDR3 sequences listed, approximately 85% are singletons. Sequencing of TCR beta was undertaken in CD8+ and CD4+ T cells derived from blood. CDR3 length: 14 amino acids. The V gene's germline CDR1 is SQVTM and CDR2 ANQGSEA. V gave up 0 bases and J gave up 6 bases, with 14 bases separating them.

Material for sequencing was CD8+ T cells from PBMCs. This chain connects TRBV29-1 to TRBJ1-2; no firm D call. The sequence was obtained from a human donor with multiple sclerosis. CDR3 region: CSVEDRVSGHGYTF. Here the CDR3 DNA reads TGCAGCGTTGAAGATCGGGTTAGTGGCCATGGCTACACCTTC.